This TCR beta chain was obtained from a study of T-cell memory formation after mild COVID-19. The wider study: Largely donor-specific sequence clusters came from a couple of donors. The study, taken as a whole, reports: Shrinking CD4+ clones resided mostly in CM and EM, and CD8+ ones in EMRA.

This clonotype was found a few times. Its antigen is not identified. The V segment lost 3 bases and the J segment 6 bases; nucleotides outside the gene matches: 6. This CDR3 is built from 15 residues. Germline CDR1 reads SGHDT; CDR2 reads YYEEEE. TCR alpha and TCR beta cDNA libraries with sample barcodes and UMIs came from 5'RACE using constant-segment primers. TCRdb redid the calling of the 5' RACE reads with MiXCR, one entry per CDR3 protein. Here the sample spans approximately 570,000 distinct CDR3 sequences, roughly 18% being singletons. The chain couples TRBV5-6 to TRBJ2-1, with 10 bases identical to TRBD2. The TCR originated in an adult woman who had mild COVID-19 (a few samples of this study predate the infection). Cell type and time point are not known. Sequencing was done on a sample of PBMCs or a T cell subset sorted from them (not recorded which). CDR3 residues: CASSSRVAGGNEQFF. CDR3 DNA sequence: TGTGCCAGCAGCTCCCGGGTAGCGGGAGGCAATGAGCAGTTCTTC.